This T cell receptor (beta chain) was recorded in a study of molecular identifiers for immune sequencing clone quantification. Study conclusions and caveats: Naive cells had under 1% of molecules in clones above 20 RNA copies, effectors over 98%. Reportedly, one cell's Jurkat TCR RNA was detected within 1,100,000 naive CD8 cells.

With 3 bases removed from V and 5 bases from J, the gap between germline ends came to 6 bases. The germline V gene has CDR1 LNHDA and CDR2 SQIVND (reference sequence). This CDR3 is built from 12 residues. TCR libraries were built in bulk with a published protocol and specific TCR primers. TCRdb reanalysed the PCR reads using MiXCR and keeps one entry per CDR3 protein. Of about 320,000 distinct CDR3 sequences in the sample, around a fifth were seen once. A few counts support this clonotype. As yet, its antigen is unknown. Sequencing was done on a sample of naive CD8+ T cells from blood, with Jurkat cell RNA spiked in. The subset was: FACS-sorted CD8+CD4-CCR7+CD45RA+ naive T cells. This sequence originates from a human donor in good health. Some libraries in this study had Jurkat cell RNA spiked in. The chain joins TRBV19 to TRBJ2-3; D possibly matches TRBD1 or TRBD2 (5 bases each). For the CDR3, the DNA is TGTGCCAGTAGTATGGGGGTAGATACGCAGTATTTT. Protein: CASSMGVDTQYF.